Listed here is a single T cell receptor beta chain. The CDR3 loop spans 13 amino acids. V was trimmed by 5 bases and J by 3 bases, leaving 11 bases between them. The V gene's germline CDR1 is SEHNR and CDR2 FQNEAQ (reference sequence). Sequencing was performed with immunoSEQ multiplex PCR; in TCRdb, only in-frame clones are kept and a portion is missing. This table has about 92,000 clones, approximately 75% appearing once. This entry belongs to a study of shared clonotypes between healthy human individuals. The wider study: The study used three CD4 naive, three CD4 memory, two CD8 naive and one CD8 memory plate per donor.

The rearrangement joins TRBV7-9 to TRBJ2-7; D might be TRBD1 or TRBD2, each matching 5 bases. The sequencing sample was made of memory CD8+ T cells sorted from blood. The subset was: CD45RO+ cells pooled with CCR7-negative TemRA cells. The TCR was taken from a man aged 25-45 years in good health. The DNA for the CDR3 is TGTGCCAGCAGCACGGGGCCACTCTACGAGCAGTACTTC. Protein: CASSTGPLYEQYF.